The clone carrying this TCR beta chain was detected many times. Its antigen is undetermined. This sample was included in a study of T-cell reconstitution after alpha-beta-depleted transplantation in children. Preparing the TCRbeta library involved the use of unique molecular identifiers. TCRdb reprocessed the PCR reads with MiXCR, giving one entry per CDR3 protein. Here the sample spans hundreds of thousands of distinct CDR3 sequences, about an eighth being singletons. Findings and limits, study-wide: In patients about two months after transplant, alpha-beta T cells reportedly arose from several hundred expanded graft clones. Diversity of TCRbeta at day 60 was high in some patients, arising from surviving recipient T cells and thymic progenitors. T-cell numbers and diversity one year post-transplant derived largely from freshly generated T cells.

This receptor was obtained from a girl between 2 and 10 years old with congenital amegakaryocytic thrombocytopenia, due to receive a stem cell transplant. Here the sequenced sample was PBMCs, taken before TCRalphabeta/CD19-depleted stem cell transplant.

This CDR3 is CASSLHSYGYTF. The CDR3 coding sequence is TGCGCCAGCAGCTTACACAGCTATGGCTACACCTTC. J is TRBJ1-2 and V is TRBV5-1, with no clear D. CDR1 SGHRS and CDR2 YFSETQ come from the germline V gene. The CDR3 loop spans 12 amino acids. V dropped 2 bases and J dropped 4 bases, with 6 bases sitting between them.